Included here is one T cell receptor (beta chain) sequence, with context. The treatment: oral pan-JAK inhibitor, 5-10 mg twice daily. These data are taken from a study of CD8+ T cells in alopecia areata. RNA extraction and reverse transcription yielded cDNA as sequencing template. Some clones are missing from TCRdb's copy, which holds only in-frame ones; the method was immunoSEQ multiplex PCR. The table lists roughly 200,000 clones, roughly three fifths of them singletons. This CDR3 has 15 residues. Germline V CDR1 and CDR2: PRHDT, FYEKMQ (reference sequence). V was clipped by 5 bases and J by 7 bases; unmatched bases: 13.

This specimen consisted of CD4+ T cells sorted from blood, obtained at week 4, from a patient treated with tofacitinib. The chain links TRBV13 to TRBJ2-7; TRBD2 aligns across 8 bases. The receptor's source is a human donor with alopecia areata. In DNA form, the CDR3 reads TGTGCCAGCAGCCCGGAAGCGGGGGCTCCCTCGGAGCAGTACTTC. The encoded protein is CASSPEAGAPSEQYF.